These 14 T cell receptor beta chains were all obtained from the same sample, sequenced in a study of sequential checkpoint blockade in melanoma. Generated by immunoSEQ multiplex PCR, the TCRdb table keeps only in-frame clones and is missing some. The sample carries 15,000 to 20,000 clones, 70% to 75% recorded once. Treatment described: randomized to nivolumab then ipilimumab (arm A) or the reverse (arm B). The input for sequencing was CD8+ T cells sorted from blood (inferred from file names), taken from a patient given nivolumab and ipilimumab in sequence. Every receptor here comes from a human donor with melanoma.

CDR3 amino acids: CASSLGQGAFGYTF. The CDR3 nucleotides read TGTGCCAGCAGCTTGGGACAGGGGGCGTTTGGCTACACCTTC. V and J are TRBV11-2 and TRBJ1-2; TRBD1 matches 12 bases. The CDR3 covers 14 residues. J lost 7 bases, V lost 3 bases, and 3 bases had no gene match. Germline V lookup: CDR1 SGHAT, CDR2 FQNNGV.

The table lists this clone with a few counts. The chain uses TRBV21-1 and TRBJ1-2. TRBV21-1 is listed as a pseudogene. The CDR3 has 15 amino acids. The CDR3 protein is CASSKPGVKPSGYTF. The CDR3 DNA is TGTGCCAGCAGCAAACCGGGGGTGAAACCTTCGGGCTACACCTTC.

Of note for this clone: This may stem from a read error, because a much larger clone lies one nucleotide away. Distinct nucleotide sequences in the sample also encode this CDR3. The rearrangement uses TRBV30 and TRBJ2-2, with D possibly being TRBD2 (6 bases). The CDR3 totals 14 residues. From germline, CDR1 is GTSNPN and CDR2 SVGIG (reference sequence). CDR3 amino acids: CAWTPSANTGELFF. CDR3 DNA: TGCGCCTGGACCCCTAGCGCCAACACCGGGGAGCTGTTTTTT.

The chain employs TRBV27 and TRBJ2-5; 7 bases fit TRBD1. The CDR3 is made up of 16 amino acids. The trim removed 1 base at V and 4 bases at J, leaving 9 bases unmatched. Germline CDR1 MNHEY, CDR2 SMNVEV (reference sequence). The CDR3 DNA reads as TGTGCCAGCAGTTTATGGAGTCCACAGGGGCTAGAGACCCAGTACTTC. As protein: CASSLWSPQGLETQYF.

The chain joins TRBV6-4 to TRBJ2-1, with no clear D. V lost 3 bases, J lost 6 bases, and 9 bases lay in between. The CDR3 runs to 13 residues. From germline, CDR1 is MRHNA and CDR2 SNTAGT. The CDR3: CASSESGFNEQFF. The CDR3 DNA reads as TGTGCCAGCAGTGAATCAGGCTTCAATGAGCAGTTCTTC.

This chain uses TRBV27 with TRBJ2-2, with 8 bases lining up with TRBD1. V dropped 11 bases and J dropped 3; count of bases not matched to a gene: 14. This CDR3 has 16 amino acids. Germline lookup yields CDR1 MNHEY and CDR2 SMNVEV (reference sequence). The CDR3 is CARQGAGAKDTGELFF. CDR3 nucleotide sequence: TGTGCCCGGCAGGGGGCAGGGGCAAAAGACACCGGGGAGCTGTTTTTT.

CDR3 sequence (DNA): TGTGCCAGCAGTGGACGACTCCCCCGTCCTGAAGCTTTCTTT. It specifies CASSGRLPRPEAFF. The V call is TRBV2, the J call TRBJ1-1; D is unclear. Trimming shortened V by 4 bases and J by 6 bases, and 15 bases separated the two germline ends. Looked up from germline, CDR1 is SNHLY and CDR2 is FYNNEI. This CDR3 region has 14 residues.

V usage is TRBV12-5 and J usage is TRBJ2-3, with a possible D match to TRBD1 (5 bases). CDR3 length: 14 residues. The germline V gene has CDR1 LGHNT and CDR2 FRNRAP. The germline V and J ends were trimmed by 7 bases and 0 bases, with 11 bases remaining between them. The CDR3 sequence: CASVAAGSTDTQYF. The CDR3 DNA is TGTGCTAGTGTGGCGGCAGGGAGCACAGATACGCAGTATTTT.

This sequence joins TRBV28 and TRBJ2-2; D unresolved. This CDR3 spans 13 amino acids. Per germline, CDR1 MDHEN and CDR2 SYDVKM. V was cut by 7 bases and J by 6 bases, with 12 bases left in between. Here the CDR3 DNA reads TGTGCCAGCACCACACATTCCGCCGGGGAGCTGTTTTTT. Protein sequence: CASTTHSAGELFF.

The CDR3 here is CASSLGATSGRPWGIEQFF. The CDR3 coding sequence is TGTGCCAGCAGCTTGGGGGCCACTAGCGGGAGGCCCTGGGGGATTGAGCAGTTCTTC. The chain links TRBV5-4 to TRBJ2-1; 12 nucleotides line up with TRBD2. V lost 0 bases, J lost 9 bases, and 16 bases stayed unmatched. Germline CDR1 SGHNT, CDR2 YYREEE (reference sequence). This CDR3 contains 19 residues.

This clone was seen only a few times. The chain uses TRBV28 and TRBJ1-2; 7 bases map to TRBD1. Germline CDR1 MDHEN, CDR2 SYDVKM. This CDR3 has 15 amino acids. V lost 6 bases, J lost 0 bases, and 7 bases stayed unmatched. CDR3 sequence reads: CASSGTAESNYGYTF. CDR3 nucleotide sequence: TGTGCCAGCAGCGGGACAGCTGAGTCTAACTATGGCTACACCTTC.

The DNA of the CDR3 is TGCGCCAGCAGCCAAGAGATAGCGGGAGGAGAGACCCAGTACTTC. As protein: CASSQEIAGGETQYF. The V and J genes are TRBV4-3 and TRBJ2-5; 10 positions match TRBD2. Germline values: CDR1 LGHNA, CDR2 YSLEER. Trimming cost V 0 bases and J 4 bases; bases outside gene matches: 2. The CDR3 sequence is 15 residues long.

As regards this clone: Mismatch with germline at one junction end may stem from a read error. The same CDR3 also results from other DNA sequences found in this sample. V gene TRBV11-2 combines with J gene TRBJ1-2; D not certain. Germline CDR1 is SGHAT and CDR2 is FQNNGV. CDR3 size: 16 residues. The CDR3 bases are TGTGCCAGCAGCCTAGAGAGGGTCCAGGTCAACTATGGCTACACCTTT. Translating gives CASSLERVQVNYGYTF.

V usage is TRBV27 and J usage is TRBJ2-7; 9 bases fit TRBD2. The CDR3 has 14 amino acids. V dropped 3 bases and J dropped 7; count of bases not matched to a gene: 7. The germline V gene has CDR1 MNHEY and CDR2 SMNVEV (reference sequence). CDR3 nucleotide sequence: TGTGCCAGCAGTTTTGGCGGGAGGGTTGATGAGCAGTACTTC. Translated: CASSFGGRVDEQYF.